A single sample gave rise to the 24 T cell receptor beta chains below, sequenced in a study of a mutant IDH1 vaccine in newly diagnosed glioma. Time point indicated: week 47, end of study. Vaccinated patients received 300 ug of mutant IDH1 20-mer peptide per dose, with topical imiquimod. No antigen has been assigned to these receptors. Sequenced by immunoSEQ multiplex PCR; TCRdb stores in-frame clones only, minus some. The data contain 56,000 or so clones, approximately 76% of them seen just once; the ten biggest clones take up about 4.9%. This sample comprised PBMCs, obtained from a glioma patient whose treatment included an IDH1 peptide vaccine. These TCRs come from a woman aged 40 to 50 with glioma. Some clones in this sample may be carry-over from other donors' samples.

This rearrangement joins TRBV7-2 to TRBJ1-2; D ambiguous. In germline, CDR1 is SGHTA, CDR2 FQGNSA. The CDR3 consists of 12 residues. V was cut by 1 base and J by 8 bases, with 8 bases left in between. The CDR3 bases are TGTGCCAGCAGCTTAGAGCTACGCGGCTACACCTTC. Translation gives CASSLELRGYTF.

The rearrangement joins TRBV11-2 to TRBJ2-2; D may be TRBD1 (5 bases). The CDR3 is made up of 15 amino acids. The germline CDR1 and CDR2 sequences are SGHAT and FQNNGV. Trimming removed 0 bases from V and 2 bases from J, with 7 bases in between. In DNA form, the CDR3 reads TGTGCCAGCAGCTTAGACAGGGCAAACACCGGGGAGCTGTTTTTT. As protein: CASSLDRANTGELFF.

This clone has more than one count but fewer than ten. CDR3 sequence reads: CASSVRDRHQPQHF. In nucleotides, the CDR3 is TGTGCCAGCAGTGTCCGGGACAGACATCAGCCCCAGCATTTT. The chain couples TRBV6-1 to TRBJ1-5; 7 positions agree with TRBD1. Per germline, CDR1 MNHNS and CDR2 SASEGT. This CDR3 contains 14 residues. V was clipped by 4 bases and J by 5 bases; unmatched bases: 5.

In this sample, this clone turned up once. This chain links TRBV6-5 with TRBJ1-2, with D maybe TRBD1 (5 bases). The germline V and J ends were trimmed by 5 bases and 8 bases, with 18 bases remaining between them. CDR3 length: 14 residues. Looked up from germline, CDR1 is MNHEY and CDR2 is SVGAGI. The CDR3 region has the DNA TGTGCCAGCAGTCTCCTATCCAGGAAGGGGGGCTACACCTTC. Protein product: CASSLLSRKGGYTF.

The J gene is TRBJ1-1, the V gene TRBV6-5; D is possibly TRBD1 (6 bases). This CDR3 spans 15 amino acids. Germline V lookup: CDR1 MNHEY, CDR2 SVGAGI. V was trimmed by 0 bases and J by 5 bases, leaving 13 bases between them. CDR3 in amino acids: CASSYSSQGWTEAFF. For the CDR3, the DNA is TGTGCCAGCAGTTACTCTTCGCAGGGGTGGACTGAAGCTTTCTTT.

This clone was recorded once. This chain uses TRBV19 with TRBJ1-3; D not resolved. The CDR3 loop spans 14 amino acids. Germline loops: CDR1 LNHDA, CDR2 SQIVND (reference sequence). V lost 10 bases to trimming and J lost 0 bases, with 13 bases between them. DNA for the CDR3: TGTGCCACCGGGGAGCGGGGCTCTGGAAACACCATATATTTT. Translating gives CATGERGSGNTIYF.

About this clone itself: The sample contains more than one DNA sequence encoding this CDR3. The rearrangement links TRBV16 to TRBJ1-2, with D hard to call. Trimming removed 0 bases at V and 7 bases at J, with 6 bases between. Looked up from germline, CDR1 is KGHSY and CDR2 is FQNENV. This CDR3 region has 12 residues. CDR3 loop: CASSQSRAGYTF. The CDR3, as DNA: TGTGCCAGCAGCCAATCCCGGGCTGGCTACACCTTC.

V and J are TRBV5-4 and TRBJ1-2, with 8 bases matching TRBD1. The CDR3 is 15 amino acids. Germline V CDR1 and CDR2: SGHNT, YYREEE (reference sequence). Trimming removed 5 bases from V and 3 bases from J; junction bases left unmatched: 9. In DNA, the CDR3 is TGTGCCAGCAGACCGACAGGGGTGAGGGACTATGGCTACACCTTC. Translating it yields CASRPTGVRDYGYTF.

The chain combines TRBV6-5 with TRBJ2-5; 7 bases line up with TRBD2. This CDR3 is 16 amino acids long. Germline V lookup: CDR1 MNHEY, CDR2 SVGAGI. With 6 bases clipped from V and 2 bases from J, the junction kept 12 bases outside the gene matches. The CDR3 region is CASSYGFGGVQETQYF. The CDR3 region has the DNA TGTGCCAGCAGCTACGGGTTTGGGGGGGTTCAAGAGACCCAGTACTTC.

A few counts support this clone. The genes are TRBV4-1 and TRBJ1-5; perhaps TRBD1 as D (5 bases). CDR1 and CDR2 from the germline V gene are MGHRA and YSYEKL. The V gene lost 0 bases and the J gene lost 2 bases, with 11 bases spanning the gap. The CDR3 is 16 residues long. CDR3 nucleotides: TGCGCCAGCAGCCAAGATCCCGGGGCAGGCAATCAGCCCCAGCATTTT. Amino acid sequence: CASSQDPGAGNQPQHF.

The J gene is TRBJ2-7, the V gene TRBV19, with 7 bases identical to TRBD1. The length of the CDR3 is 14 residues. The germline V gene encodes CDR1 LNHDA and CDR2 SQIVND (reference sequence). V lost 1 base to trimming and J lost 3 bases; unmatched junction nucleotides: 3. This CDR3 is CASSIVWDSYEQYF. The CDR3 DNA reads TGTGCCAGTAGTATAGTATGGGACAGCTACGAGCAGTACTTC.

V usage is TRBV19 and J usage is TRBJ1-5; D is unclear. The CDR3 is 13 residues long. The germline V gene has CDR1 LNHDA and CDR2 SQIVND (reference sequence). V was clipped by 5 bases and J by 5 bases, with 10 bases between them. The CDR3 DNA follows: TGTGCCAGTAGTGGCAGACTATATCAGCCCCAGCATTTT. Translating it yields CASSGRLYQPQHF.

The chain carries TRBV29-1 and TRBJ1-2; 9 bases are shared with TRBD1. V lost 1 base, J lost 4 bases, and 4 bases stayed unmatched. This CDR3 spans 14 amino acids. CDR1 and CDR2 from the germline V gene are SQVTM and ANQGSEA. CDR3 sequence (DNA): TGCAGCGTTGAAGTAGGACAGGGGAGCTATGGCTACACCTTC. It is translated as CSVEVGQGSYGYTF. Supplemented by reference TRBV29-1 and TRBJ1-2, the full variable domain reads SAVISQKPSRDICQRGTSLTIQCQVDSQVTMMFWYRQQPGQSLTLIATANQGSEATYESGFVIDKFPISRPNLTFSTLTVSNMSPEDSSIYLCSVEVGQGSYGYTFGSGTRLTVV.

The chain uses TRBV11-2 and TRBJ1-1, with D unresolved. V was pared by 3 bases and J by 2 bases, with 7 bases between. CDR1 and CDR2 from the germline V gene are SGHAT and FQNNGV. This CDR3 spans 13 amino acids. The CDR3 loop is CASSFQPNTEAFF. CDR3 sequence (DNA): TGTGCCAGCAGCTTCCAGCCCAACACTGAAGCTTTCTTT.

The chain links TRBV5-1 to TRBJ2-7; 7 bases are shared with TRBD2. The V gene end was trimmed by 6 bases and the J gene end by 5 bases; junction bases not matched to a gene: 11. The length of the CDR3 is 14 residues. In germline, CDR1 is SGHRS, CDR2 YFSETQ. The CDR3 spells CASTLAGGSHEQYF. In DNA, the CDR3 is TGCGCCAGCACCCTCGCCGGGGGGTCACACGAGCAGTACTTC.

The rearrangement uses TRBV7-9 and TRBJ2-1, with D hard to call. The CDR3 is made up of 15 amino acids. Trimming stripped 5 bases from V and 1 base from J, with 12 bases between. Germline assignment: CDR1 SEHNR and CDR2 FQNEAQ (reference sequence). CDR3 loop: CASSPPEESYNEQFF. The CDR3 DNA sequence: TGTGCCAGCAGCCCCCCTGAGGAGTCCTACAATGAGCAGTTCTTC.

The V call is TRBV19, the J call TRBJ1-3; the D is unclear. V lost 5 bases to trimming and J lost 7 bases, with 12 bases between them. Germline V gene data show CDR1 as LNHDA and CDR2 as SQIVND (reference sequence). The CDR3 sequence is 13 residues long. The CDR3 reads CASSSPVSNTIYF. DNA for the CDR3: TGTGCCAGTAGTTCCCCCGTCTCGAACACCATATATTTT.

V and J are TRBV5-8 and TRBJ1-6; D is possibly TRBD1 (6 bases). Trimming removed 0 bases at V and 9 bases at J, with 10 bases between. This CDR3 contains 14 residues. CDR1 and CDR2 from the germline V gene are SGHTS and YDEGEE. This CDR3 reads CASSLGGGPSPLHF. Written as DNA, the CDR3 is TGTGCCAGCAGCTTGGGCGGGGGGCCTTCACCCCTCCACTTT.

Here the CDR3 DNA reads TGTGCCAGCAGGGCAGGGAGCACAGATACGCAGTATTTT. This codes for CASRAGSTDTQYF. The V gene is TRBV6-6, the J gene TRBJ2-3, with a tentative D call TRBD1 (5 bases). Germline V gene data show CDR1 as MNHNY and CDR2 as SVGAGI (reference sequence). CDR3 length: 13 amino acids. V lost 6 bases to trimming and J lost 0 bases, with 7 bases between them.

This clone occurred once. CDR3 coding DNA: TGTGCCTGGGATCTCCGGGGCCCTGGTCCCCACGAGCAGTACTTC. Protein sequence: CAWDLRGPGPHEQYF. The V call is TRBV30, the J call TRBJ2-7; D is tentatively TRBD1 or TRBD2 (5 bases each). Germline values: CDR1 GTSNPN, CDR2 SVGIG (reference sequence). Trimming shortened V by 5 bases and J by 5 bases, and 22 bases separated the two germline ends. There are 15 residues in the CDR3.

The genes are TRBV7-9 and TRBJ2-3; the D call may be TRBD1 or TRBD2 (6 bases each). This CDR3 region has 15 residues. V dropped 2 bases and J dropped 2 bases, with 11 bases sitting between them. CDR1 is SEHNR and CDR2 is FQNEAQ in the germline V gene (reference sequence). Here the CDR3 reads CASSLLGGPTDTQYF. DNA for the CDR3: TGTGCCAGCAGCTTACTCGGGGGCCCCACAGATACGCAGTATTTT. Combining the CDR3 with reference TRBV7-9 and TRBJ2-3 gives the whole variable domain DTGVSQNPRHKITKRGQNVTFRCDPISEHNRLYWYRQTLGQGPEFLTYFQNEAQLEKSRLLSDRFSAERPKGSFSTLEIQRTEQGDSAMYLCASSLLGGPTDTQYFGPGTRLTVL.

This chain uses TRBV13 with TRBJ2-3, with D possibly being TRBD1 (6 bases). The V and J ends lost 6 bases and 0 bases respectively, with 10 bases between them. CDR3 size: 14 residues. Germline lookup yields CDR1 PRHDT and CDR2 FYEKMQ (reference sequence). The CDR3, as DNA: TGTGCCAGCAGTGACAGGTCTAGCACAGATACGCAGTATTTT. Its protein is CASSDRSSTDTQYF.

The V and J genes are TRBV6-6 and TRBJ2-7; 8 nucleotides agree with TRBD2. The CDR3 has 15 residues. The germline V gene has CDR1 MNHNY and CDR2 SVGAGI (reference sequence). V lost 5 bases and J lost 3; bases outside the gene matches: 9. CDR3 in DNA: TGTGCCAGCAGTAAACGCGGGGGGTCGATCTACGAGCAGTACTTC. Protein sequence: CASSKRGGSIYEQYF.

The chain joins TRBV29-1 to TRBJ2-7, with D maybe TRBD1 (5 bases). Trimming stripped 6 bases from V and 2 bases from J, with 17 bases between. Germline CDR1 SQVTM, CDR2 ANQGSEA. This CDR3 region has 14 residues. The CDR3 loop reads CSVRLQESPYEQYF. In DNA, the CDR3 is TGCAGCGTAAGATTACAGGAGTCTCCCTACGAGCAGTACTTC.